Shown below are 16 T cell receptor beta chains from a single sample sequenced in a study of T cell repertoires in cytomegalovirus infection. The antigens of these receptors remain unknown. One entry per CDR3 protein, called by TCRdb with MiXCR from the reads. The table includes about 890,000 distinct CDR3 sequences, roughly a third detected once. The sample was cultured CD8+ T cells from PBMCs, taken from culture after CMV antigen stimulation. The receptors here all came from a human donor in good health (CMV status not recorded). Some clones in this sample may be carry-over from other donors' samples.

The chain links TRBV5-1 to TRBJ2-5; a possible D gene is TRBD1 (6 bases). Looked up from germline, CDR1 is SGHRS and CDR2 is YFSETQ. Trimming shortened V by 0 bases and J by 4 bases, and 10 bases separated the two germline ends. This CDR3 is 14 amino acids long. The CDR3 sequence is CASSLGDIGETQYF. As DNA, the CDR3 is TGCGCCAGCAGCTTGGGGGACATTGGAGAGACCCAGTACTTC.

The rearrangement links TRBV11-2 to TRBJ2-1; the match to TRBD2 covers 12 bases. The CDR3 has 15 residues. V lost 4 bases, J lost 10 bases, and 8 bases stayed unmatched. CDR1 and CDR2 from the germline V gene are SGHAT and FQNNGV. The CDR3 nucleotides are TGTGCCAGCAGCTCGGTAGACGGACTAGCGGGGGAGCAGTTCTTC. This translates into CASSSVDGLAGEQFF. Full variable domain (outside the CDR3, taken from reference TRBV11-2 and TRBJ2-1): EAGVAQSPRYKIIEKRQSVAFWCNPISGHATLYWYQQILGQGPKLLIQFQNNGVVDDSQLPKDRFSAERLKGVDSTLKIQPAKLEDSAVYLCASSSVDGLAGEQFFGPGTRLTVL.

This clonotype showed up just a few times. The rearrangement links TRBV4-1 to TRBJ2-7; no clear D. CDR1 and CDR2 (germline): MGHRA, YSYEKL. V gave up 0 bases and J gave up 3 bases, with 6 bases separating them. The CDR3 covers 13 residues. The CDR3: CASSQEEGYEQYF. The CDR3 region has the DNA TGCGCCAGCAGCCAAGAGGAAGGCTACGAGCAGTACTTC.

This chain links TRBV7-9 with TRBJ1-1; D possibly corresponds to TRBD1 (6 bases). The CDR3 extends over 16 amino acids. Germline V lookup: CDR1 SEHNR, CDR2 FQNEAQ (reference sequence). The germline V and J ends were trimmed by 6 bases and 1 base, with 18 bases remaining between them. The CDR3 DNA is TGTGCCAGCAGATTCCCGGGACACGGGGAGAACACTGAAGCTTTCTTT. This gives the protein CASRFPGHGENTEAFF.

This clonotype was counted a few times. V and J are TRBV6-5 and TRBJ2-2; D gene unclear. Trimming cost V 3 bases and J 0 bases, with 14 bases left between them. CDR1 is MNHEY, CDR2 SVGAGI, per germline. This CDR3 spans 17 amino acids. CDR3 nucleotide sequence: TGTGCCAGCAGTTATGGCCCCTGGCGGACGAACACCGGGGAGCTGTTTTTT. This translates into CASSYGPWRTNTGELFF.

The chain couples TRBV28 to TRBJ2-7; 7 bases align to TRBD1. The CDR3 covers 16 residues. V was pared by 2 bases and J by 3 bases, with 10 bases of the junction left unmatched. CDR1 and CDR2 (germline): MDHEN, SYDVKM. CDR3: CASSLEGAGFNYEQYV. Here the CDR3 DNA reads TGTGCCAGCAGTTTAGAGGGGGCCGGCTTTAACTACGAGCAGTACGTC.

The chain joins TRBV27 to TRBJ2-5; TRBD2 agrees at 8 bases. The V gene's germline CDR1 is MNHEY and CDR2 SMNVEV (reference sequence). V lost 5 bases and J lost 3; bases outside the gene matches: 2. The CDR3 extends over 13 amino acids. The chain's CDR3 is CASSILAEETQYF. CDR3 in DNA: TGTGCCAGCAGTATACTAGCGGAAGAGACCCAGTACTTC.

This clonotype was detected a few times. The rearrangement links TRBV6-1 to TRBJ2-7; 7 bases map to TRBD1. In germline, CDR1 is MNHNS, CDR2 SASEGT. The CDR3 runs 14 residues. Unmatched junction bases numbered 4, after V lost 1 base and J lost 4 bases. The CDR3 sequence is CASSEEDRRYEQYV. In DNA form, the CDR3 reads TGTGCCAGCAGTGAAGAGGACAGGAGGTACGAGCAGTACGTC.

This clonotype was counted between two and nine times. J is TRBJ2-5 and V is TRBV11-2; D ambiguous. V was clipped by 0 bases and J by 7 bases, with 12 bases between them. The germline CDR1 and CDR2 sequences are SGHAT and FQNNGV. The length of the CDR3 is 14 residues. CDR3 residues: CASSLDSAARTQYF. The CDR3 nucleotides read TGTGCCAGCAGCTTAGATTCGGCCGCTCGGACCCAGTACTTC.

This clonotype was seen at least ten times. The rearrangement uses TRBV7-2 and TRBJ2-7; D is undetermined. V lost 1 base to trimming and J lost 5 bases, with 12 bases between them. CDR3 size: 14 residues. Germline V gives CDR1 SGHTA, CDR2 FQGNSA. This CDR3 is CASSLDTRWDEQYF. DNA for the CDR3: TGTGCCAGCAGCTTAGATACCCGCTGGGACGAGCAGTACTTC.

This clonotype came up many times. V is TRBV12-3 or TRBV12-4 and J is TRBJ1-1, with D maybe TRBD1 (6 bases). Trimming cost V 5 bases and J 5 bases, with 12 bases left between them. This CDR3 is built from 13 residues. In DNA form, the CDR3 reads TGTGCCAGCAGTACAGGGAGGGGGACTGAAGCTTTCTTT. Its protein product is CASSTGRGTEAFF.

The V call is TRBV10-1, the J call TRBJ1-6; 9 positions agree with TRBD1. The germline V gene encodes CDR1 WNHNN and CDR2 SYGVQD (reference sequence). V gave up 11 bases and J gave up 1 base; unmatched junction bases: 9. The CDR3 contains 16 residues. CDR3 nucleotide sequence: TGCGCCGCCCGGGACAGGGATAAGTCCTATAATTCACCCCTCCACTTT. It encodes CAARDRDKSYNSPLHF.

The chain links TRBV6-2 or TRBV6-3 to TRBJ2-3; maybe TRBD1 (6 bases). There are 17 residues in the CDR3. Between the trimmed V and J ends, which lost 0 bases and 0 bases, there was a span of 13 bases. CDR1 and CDR2 from the germline V gene are MNHEY and SVGEGT. The CDR3 reads CASSYSWAGESTDTQYF. The CDR3 nucleotides read TGTGCCAGCAGTTACTCGTGGGCAGGGGAGAGCACAGATACGCAGTATTTT.

A remark on this clonotype: The junction differs from germline at one of its ends, possibly a read error. This rearrangement joins TRBV5-3 to TRBJ1-2; the D gene is possibly TRBD1 (5 bases). TRBV5-3 is an open reading frame whose function is uncertain. The CDR3 is 14 amino acids. DNA for the CDR3: TGTGCCAGCAGCTTGGAACAGGCGGGCGATGGCTACACCTTC. As protein: CASSLEQAGDGYTF.

The V call is TRBV7-9, the J call TRBJ1-1; 7 nucleotides align to TRBD1. Germline-derived CDR1 and CDR2 are SEHNR and FQNEAQ (reference sequence). V dropped 11 bases and J dropped 6; count of bases not matched to a gene: 21. The CDR3 is 16 residues long. The chain's CDR3 is CALQGPKTGMDAEAFF. Here the CDR3 DNA reads TGTGCCCTACAGGGCCCGAAGACAGGGATGGACGCTGAAGCTTTCTTT.

The chain recombines TRBV4-1 with TRBJ2-1; 9 bases fit TRBD2. Germline V CDR1 and CDR2: MGHRA, YSYEKL. Losses at the gene ends were 1 base for V and 3 bases for J; bases not matched to a gene: 4. This CDR3 has 16 residues. The CDR3 region has the DNA TGCGCCAGCAGCCAAGGAGCGGGGGGCCTCTACAATGAGCAGTTCTTC. Encoded protein: CASSQGAGGLYNEQFF.